These T cell receptor beta chains were read from a single sample in a study of CD8 T cells in Susac syndrome. TCRdb ran MiXCR on the immunoSEQ multiplex PCR reads and lists one entry per CDR3 protein. The sample lists 150,000 to 200,000 distinct CDR3 sequences, roughly 95% occurring once. The material sequenced was CD4+ T cells from PBMCs. The receptors shown here come from a human donor with multiple sclerosis. Both conserved end residues are part of each CDR3. A D gene is named only where the DNA matches it firmly. Clone size is shown for a subset of rows, as once, few, many or a class of expanded clone.

d_call j_call v_call clone_size cdr3_aa cdr3_nt
NA TRBJ2-2 TRBV3-1 NA CASSQGGFFTGELFF TGTGCCAGCAGCCAAGGCGGCTTTTTTACCGGGGAGCTGTTTTTT
NA TRBJ2-1 TRBV7-9 NA CASSPGVGRDNEQFF TGTGCCAGCAGCCCCGGGGTAGGCCGGGACAATGAGCAGTTCTTC
NA TRBJ1-3 TRBV9 NA CASSVWGGNTIYF TGTGCCAGCAGCGTATGGGGGGGAAACACCATATATTTT
TRBD2 TRBJ2-5 TRBV7-7 NA CASSPWTSGRVGQETQYF TGTGCCAGCAGCCCCTGGACTAGCGGGAGGGTGGGGCAAGAGACCCAGTACTTC
NA TRBJ2-7 TRBV28 NA CASISGQGYEQYF TGTGCCAGCATATCCGGGCAGGGCTACGAGCAGTACTTC
NA TRBJ2-3 TRBV7-9 NA CASSLEWADTQYF TGTGCCAGCAGCTTAGAGTGGGCAGATACGCAGTATTTT
NA TRBJ1-1 TRBV30 NA CAWSKGGTGMNTEAFF TGTGCCTGGTCGAAGGGGGGAACGGGGATGAACACTGAAGCTTTCTTT
NA TRBJ2-7 TRBV7-7 once CASSPRDQGEQYF TGTGCCAGCAGCCCCCGGGACCAGGGCGAGCAGTACTTC
NA TRBJ1-1 TRBV27 NA CASSLRANGVTEAFF TGTGCCAGCAGTTTGAGGGCAAATGGGGTGACTGAAGCTTTCTTT
NA TRBJ2-5 TRBV5-6 NA CASSGGYQETQYF TGTGCCAGCAGCGGAGGCTACCAAGAGACCCAGTACTTC
NA TRBJ1-1 TRBV30 NA CACLKNTEAFF TGTGCCTGTCTGAAGAACACTGAAGCTTTCTTT
TRBD1 TRBJ1-4 TRBV29-1 NA CSVSGGPDEKLFF TGCAGCGTTTCAGGGGGGCCGGATGAAAAACTGTTTTTT
TRBD2 TRBJ2-1 TRBV5-1 NA CASSWGLAGGTYNEQFF TGCGCCAGCAGCTGGGGACTAGCGGGAGGGACCTACAATGAGCAGTTCTTC
NA TRBJ2-5 TRBV2 few CASSRGAPGNQETQYF TGTGCCAGCAGTCGGGGAGCTCCCGGGAACCAAGAGACCCAGTACTTC
NA TRBJ2-2 TRBV27 NA CASMVYSNTGELFF TGTGCCAGCATGGTGTATTCGAACACCGGGGAGCTGTTTTTT
NA TRBJ2-2 TRBV7-9 NA CASSQQAPGELFF TGTGCCAGCAGCCAACAGGCCCCCGGGGAGCTGTTTTTT
TRBD2 TRBJ2-7 TRBV29-1 NA CSVAPLAGGSYEQYF TGCAGCGTTGCCCCACTAGCGGGAGGCTCCTACGAGCAGTACTTC
NA TRBJ1-2 TRBV5-1 NA CASSLDVLGTGYTF TGCGCCAGCAGCTTGGACGTTCTGGGAACTGGCTACACCTTC
TRBD1 TRBJ2-5 TRBV30 NA CAWGGTVRETQYF TGTGCCTGGGGTGGGACAGTTCGGGAGACCCAGTACTTC
NA TRBJ1-2 TRBV6-2/TRBV6-3 NA CASSYFDYGYTF TGTGCCAGCAGTTATTTTGACTATGGCTACACCTTC
TRBD2 TRBJ2-5 TRBV5-4 NA CASSSSGTSGPEETQYF TGTGCCAGCAGCTCTTCCGGGACTAGCGGACCAGAGGAGACCCAGTACTTC
TRBD2 TRBJ2-7 TRBV10-3 once CAISDGELAGQTYEQYF TGTGCCATCAGTGACGGGGAACTAGCGGGACAGACCTACGAGCAGTACTTC
TRBD1 TRBJ1-2 TRBV30 once CAWVRTGSGYTF TGTGCCTGGGTTAGGACAGGGAGCGGCTACACCTTC
NA TRBJ1-5 TRBV20-1 NA CSARPLYQPQHF TGCAGTGCTAGGCCTCTTTATCAGCCCCAGCATTTT
NA TRBJ2-6 TRBV6-5 NA CASSYGGASGANVLTF TGTGCCAGCAGTTATGGTGGCGCCTCTGGGGCCAACGTCCTGACTTTC
TRBD2 TRBJ2-5 TRBV7-3 NA CASSFSGGLGETQYF TGTGCCAGCAGCTTCTCGGGAGGGTTGGGAGAGACCCAGTACTTC
TRBD1 TRBJ1-5 TRBV4-2 NA CASSQDGTGDQPQHF TGTGCCAGCAGCCAAGATGGGACAGGGGATCAGCCCCAGCATTTT
NA TRBJ2-5 TRBV30 once CAWSNVGAQYF TGTGCCTGGAGTAACGTCGGGGCCCAGTACTTC
NA TRBJ2-5 TRBV20-1 NA CSAPDRGGETQYF TGCAGTGCTCCGGATAGGGGCGGAGAGACCCAGTACTTC
TRBD1 TRBJ1-1 TRBV25-1 once CASSEATGDTEAFF TGTGCCAGCAGTGAAGCTACAGGGGACACTGAAGCTTTCTTT
NA TRBJ2-1 TRBV10-3 once CAISGASSSYNEQFF TGTGCCATCAGTGGGGCTTCCAGCTCCTACAATGAGCAGTTCTTC
NA TRBJ1-4 TRBV30 NA CAWSRGGTNEKLFF TGTGCCTGGAGTCGAGGGGGGACTAATGAAAAACTGTTTTTT
TRBD1 TRBJ2-3 TRBV3-1 NA CASSLQTGGSGDTQYF TGTGCCAGCAGCCTCCAGACAGGGGGCAGCGGAGATACGCAGTATTTT
TRBD1 TRBJ2-7 TRBV6-5 once CASSYQGQGAGEQYF TGTGCCAGCAGTTACCAAGGACAGGGGGCGGGTGAGCAGTACTTC
TRBD2 TRBJ2-1 TRBV5-6 NA CASSPGGRLWANEQFF TGTGCCAGCAGCCCGGGGGGGCGGTTATGGGCCAATGAGCAGTTCTTC
NA TRBJ1-2 TRBV20-1 NA CSASGQHYGYTF TGCAGTGCTAGCGGTCAGCACTATGGCTACACCTTC
TRBD2 TRBJ2-1 TRBV11-2 NA CASSLGLAGAPHSYNEQFF TGTGCCAGCAGCTTAGGACTAGCGGGAGCCCCACACTCCTACAATGAGCAGTTCTTC
NA TRBJ1-1 TRBV3-1 NA CASSQDNSRVSAFF TGTGCCAGCAGCCAAGATAACAGCAGGGTTTCGGCTTTCTTT
TRBD2 TRBJ2-1 TRBV5-1 NA CASSLEGGPYNEQFF TGCGCCAGCAGCTTGGAGGGAGGGCCTTACAATGAGCAGTTCTTC
NA TRBJ2-5 TRBV25-1 NA CASISPTETQYF TGTGCCAGCATAAGCCCCACAGAGACCCAGTACTTC
NA TRBJ2-7 TRBV3-1 NA CASSLSARPTDEQYF TGTGCCAGCAGCCTCTCGGCCAGACCTACGGACGAGCAGTACTTC
NA TRBJ2-7 TRBV7-8 once CASRSGPSYEQYF TGTGCCAGCAGGTCCGGGCCCTCCTACGAGCAGTACTTC